The 8 T cell receptor beta chains given below trace back to one sample, sequenced in a study of cytomegalovirus exposure and HLA in healthy donors. PCR primers comprised 60 Vbeta and 13 Jbeta primers. Profiling relied on immunoSEQ multiplex PCR, and the TCRdb table lists in-frame clones only, not all of them. The sample has approximately 110,000 clones, roughly 79% seen once. The sample was PBMCs. The receptor source for this set is a male donor in good health and CMV-seronegative.

The V and J genes are TRBV6-1 and TRBJ2-7; 9 nucleotides align to TRBD1. V lost 4 bases, J lost 3 bases, and 7 bases stayed unmatched. CDR1 is MNHNS, CDR2 SASEGT, per germline. CDR3 length: 15 residues. CDR3 sequence: CASSALQGAIYEQYF. CDR3 sequence (DNA): TGTGCCAGCAGTGCGTTACAGGGGGCAATCTACGAGCAGTACTTC.

This rearrangement joins TRBV29-1 to TRBJ1-1; D gene uncertain. This CDR3 has 14 residues. The V end was cut by 4 bases, the J end by 6 bases, with 18 bases between. Germline CDR1 is SQVTM and CDR2 is ANQGSEA. The CDR3 sequence is CSVGLAQFLSEAFF. CDR3 DNA: TGCAGCGTTGGGTTGGCACAGTTTCTTTCTGAAGCTTTCTTT.

The CDR3 reads CAISDDRVISGNTIYF. In DNA, the CDR3 is TGTGCCATCAGTGATGACAGGGTAATCTCTGGAAACACCATATATTTT. V is TRBV10-3 and J is TRBJ1-3; 7 bases map to TRBD1. The CDR3 totals 16 residues. Per germline, CDR1 ENHRY and CDR2 SYGVKD. Germline trimming cut 3 bases from V and 0 bases from J; bases unmatched to any gene: 5.

The gene calls are TRBV5-1 and TRBJ2-7, with D tentatively TRBD1 (6 bases). The CDR3 length is 15 residues. The germline CDR1 and CDR2 sequences are SGHRS and YFSETQ. V gave up 1 base and J gave up 6 bases, with 17 bases separating them. The CDR3 DNA is TGCGCCAGCAGCTTGCGGCCAGGGGAATCCGCCGAGCAGTACTTC. This translates into CASSLRPGESAEQYF.

The chain recombines TRBV19 with TRBJ1-1; TRBD1 aligns across 10 bases. Germline-derived CDR1 and CDR2 are LNHDA and SQIVND (reference sequence). The CDR3 is made up of 14 amino acids. J was trimmed by 7 bases and V by 5 bases; bases with no gene match: 7. The DNA of the CDR3 is TGTGCCAGTAGTCCGACAGGGGGCGTTGGTGAAGCTTTCTTT. Translating it yields CASSPTGGVGEAFF.

V gene TRBV7-2 combines with J gene TRBJ2-7; 8 bases are shared with TRBD2. V was clipped by 6 bases and J by 6 bases; unmatched bases: 7. CDR3 length: 13 amino acids. The germline gives CDR1 SGHTA, CDR2 FQGNSA. The CDR3 nucleotides read TGTGCCAGCAGTCCGGGACTAGGTCCCGAGCAGTACTTC. Translating it yields CASSPGLGPEQYF.

The rearrangement uses TRBV9 and TRBJ1-3; D may be TRBD1 (6 bases). The CDR3 runs 14 residues. V was pared by 0 bases and J by 4 bases, with 8 bases between. Germline assignment: CDR1 SGDLS and CDR2 YYNGEE. CDR3 nucleotide sequence: TGTGCCAGCAGCGTAGCGACAGGCGGAAACACCATATATTTT. Translated: CASSVATGGNTIYF.

The chain has TRBV15 and TRBJ2-5; D might be TRBD1 (5 bases). The length of the CDR3 is 12 residues. In germline, CDR1 is LNHNV, CDR2 YYDKDF (reference sequence). The V end was cut by 0 bases, the J end by 7 bases, with 6 bases between. For the CDR3, the DNA is TGTGCCACCAGCAGAGATAGGGGGACCCAGTACTTC. It translates to CATSRDRGTQYF.